This T cell receptor beta chain appears in the sequencing data of a study of blood T cell repertoires in COVID-19. About the study: Both acute and convalescent COVID-19 samples were obtained from the United States, Italy and Spain. The cDNA or gDNA used as material had been derived from T cells, B-cell-depleted T cells, or PBMCs.

How the authors handled the data: Using reference gene primer amplification, nucleated cell counts were estimated. Profiled with immunoSEQ multiplex PCR; TCRdb holds only in-frame clones, not every one. That table furnishes V, J and clone size, whereas the DNA furnished D and trimming. The sample has some 200,000 clones, 85% to 90% seen once. Seattle's enrolled individuals joined amid active infection and were then monitored longitudinally. This clone is a singleton in its sample. The TCR was taken from a woman in her fifties or sixties with COVID-19, enrolled during active disease. Sequenced material: peripheral blood.

CDR3 coding DNA: TGTGCCAGCAGCCCCGGGGTGGGCTACACCTTC. Translation: CASSPGVGYTF. The chain joins TRBV7-9 to TRBJ1-2; D unclear. The V gene's germline CDR1 is SEHNR and CDR2 FQNEAQ (reference sequence). CDR3 length: 11 amino acids. V gave up 5 bases and J gave up 8 bases, with 9 bases separating them.